This T cell receptor (beta chain) was captured in a study of regulatory T cells in long-lasting Graves disease. Overall study results and limits: Examination was confined to peripheral blood, excluding thyroid tissue. Segments TRBV28, TRBJ1-2 and TRBJ2-5 showed preferential usage in persistent disease.

Indicated time point: persistent/refractory GD, antithyroid drugs over 5 years with positive TRAb. RNA isolated from PBMCs was used to make the TCR library. Researchers made TCR beta libraries by using iRepertoire HTBI primers and running Arm-PCR on CDR3 regions. One entry per CDR3 protein, called by TCRdb with MiXCR from the multiplex PCR reads. The table shows 300,000 to 500,000 distinct CDR3 sequences, with around 20% occurring only once. This clonotype was found many times. The antigen is unknown. The ends were cut back, 3 bases at V and 2 bases at J, with 16 bases in the middle. The CDR3 spans 16 residues. Germline values: CDR1 MDHEN, CDR2 SYDVKM.

The clonotype was recovered from a female donor with Graves disease. Sequenced material: peripheral blood mononuclear cells (PBMCs), taken when the disease was refractory, from a patient treated with antithyroid drugs. V is TRBV28 and J is TRBJ1-2; a weak D match, TRBD1 (6 bases). CDR3 region: CASSFPTGQGNYGYTF. CDR3 sequence (DNA): TGTGCCAGCAGTTTTCCTACGGGACAAGGAAACTATGGCTACACCTTC.